The TCR beta chain described here comes from a study of blood T cell repertoires in COVID-19. Study as a whole: Specimens from acute and convalescent COVID-19 originated in the United States, Italy and Spain.

As processed by the authors: Cell counts per sample came from amplifying reference gene primers. Assay: immunoSEQ multiplex PCR; the TCRdb copy retains only in-frame clones and omits some. V, J and clone size derive from that table, while D and trimming were established from the DNA sequence. Of about 260,000 clones detected, around 87% appear once; the ten largest clones hold over 2%. Germline CDR1 is MNHEY and CDR2 is SMNVEV (reference sequence). The CDR3 is 14 amino acids. The V gene lost 2 bases and the J gene lost 1 base, with 8 bases spanning the gap. This TCR was sampled from a woman between 45 and 60 years old with acute or convalescent COVID-19. The rearrangement uses TRBV27 and TRBJ1-1; possible D gene TRBD1, 6 bases. The sequencing input was peripheral blood. CDR3: CASSLARGNTEAFF. As DNA, the CDR3 is TGTGCCAGCAGTTTAGCCAGGGGGAACACTGAAGCTTTCTTT.